The T cell receptor (beta chain) under discussion was sequenced for a study of post-analysis software for immune sequencing data. At the level of the study: Relapsing-remitting, secondary progressive and progressive-relapsing forms of multiple sclerosis all featured among disease courses. Study-wide results and caveats: Controls' normalized Chao1 diversity significantly exceeded that of multiple sclerosis patients. TRBV5-6, TRBV5-1 and TRBV20-1 belonged to a set of roughly 5 TRBV segments that were more frequent in patients than controls. Batch-matched samples strongly co-clustered by F measure.

The CDR3 loop spans 15 amino acids. Per germline, CDR1 MNHEY and CDR2 SVGAGI. After removal of 5 bases from V and 5 bases from J, the junction contained 10 bases not matched to a gene. Unique molecular identifiers featured in each of the TCR beta cDNA libraries. TCRdb re-analysed the PCR reads in MiXCR, keeping a single row per CDR3 protein. The sample holds about 820,000 distinct CDR3 sequences; roughly 58% are singletons and the top ten take roughly 4.4%. A note on this clonotype: Antigen specificity is unknown.

Sample: blood. The genes are TRBV6-5 and TRBJ2-7; 9 nucleotides agree with TRBD1. The sequence was obtained from a girl aged 10 to 17 with multiple sclerosis. The CDR3: CASSVSWDRVDEQYF. CDR3 coding DNA: TGTGCCAGCAGTGTCTCGTGGGACAGGGTAGACGAGCAGTACTTC.